One sample yielded the 29 T cell receptor beta chains listed below, sequenced in a study of identical twins. TCRdb re-derived calls from the 5' RACE reads in MiXCR, one entry per CDR3 protein. The data contain 550,000 to 700,000 distinct CDR3 sequences, nearly 10% of them singletons. The same data also contributed to another study, on yellow fever vaccine responses in identical twins.

Specimen: PBMCs. Receptors originate from a woman between 18 and 29 years old in good health.

This clonotype was detected many times. The chain carries TRBV7-9 and TRBJ2-1; TRBD2 aligns across 7 bases. The CDR3 sequence is 15 residues long. Germline V gene lookup returns CDR1 SEHNR and CDR2 FQNEAQ (reference sequence). The junction had 9 bases not matched to a gene; V was cut back by 5 bases and J by 5 bases. The CDR3 DNA reads as TGTGCCAGCAGCGGACTAGAGTTCAACCACAATGAGCAGTTCTTC. This sequence encodes CASSGLEFNHNEQFF. Complete variable domain (other parts from reference TRBV7-9 and TRBJ2-1): DTGVSQNPRHKITKRGQNVTFRCDPISEHNRLYWYRQTLGQGPEFLTYFQNEAQLEKSRLLSDRFSAERPKGSFSTLEIQRTEQGDSAMYLCASSGLEFNHNEQFFGPGTRLTVL.

The rearrangement joins TRBV5-1 to TRBJ2-2; TRBD1 matches 7 bases. Germline-derived CDR1 and CDR2 are SGHRS and YFSETQ. CDR3 length: 15 residues. The V and J ends lost 0 bases and 7 bases, in that order; junction bases with no gene match: 6. The CDR3 nucleotides read TGCGCCAGCAGCTTGGGACAGGGAGTGAACGGGGAGCTGTTTTTT. It specifies CASSLGQGVNGELFF.

This clonotype was found many times. The gene calls are TRBV12-3 or TRBV12-4 and TRBJ2-3, with TRBD2 as a possible D gene (6 bases). V lost 6 bases, J lost 5 bases, and 12 bases lay in between. The CDR3 contains 13 residues. The chain's CDR3 is CASSHEEGDTQYF. The CDR3 DNA sequence: TGTGCCAGCAGCCACGAGGAGGGAGATACGCAGTATTTT.

This clonotype has more than one count but fewer than ten. The chain links TRBV9 to TRBJ2-5; 7 nucleotides align to TRBD1. Germline CDR1 and CDR2: SGDLS and YYNGEE. CDR3 length: 15 amino acids. The V and J ends lost 3 bases and 5 bases, in that order; junction bases with no gene match: 10. This CDR3 reads CASSGYAQGYETQYF. Written as DNA, the CDR3 is TGTGCCAGCAGCGGATATGCACAGGGGTACGAGACCCAGTACTTC.

A few counts support this clonotype. The J gene is TRBJ2-3, the V gene TRBV9; 14 bases map to TRBD2. This CDR3 is built from 17 residues. V lost 3 bases and J lost 0; bases outside the gene matches: 3. Germline CDR1 and CDR2: SGDLS and YYNGEE. The CDR3 reads CASSAGTSGSSTDTQYF. Here the CDR3 DNA reads TGTGCCAGCAGCGCCGGGACTAGCGGGAGTAGCACAGATACGCAGTATTTT.

Remarks on this clonotype: One junction end disagrees with the germline gene, perhaps due to a read error. This chain connects TRBV4-3 to TRBJ2-7; D might be TRBD2 (6 bases). Germline CDR1 and CDR2: LGHNA and YSLEER. This CDR3 spans 14 amino acids. This chain's CDR3 is CASSQDLAGRKEVF. CDR3 nucleotides: TGCGCCAGCAGCCAAGATCTGGCGGGACGGAAAGAAGTCTTC.

This CDR3 reads CASSLSGPDRYF. DNA for the CDR3: TGTGCCAGCAGCTTGTCCGGGCCAGACCGGTACTTC. This chain joins TRBV7-2 and TRBJ2-4; unclear D gene. V lost 3 bases and J 15 bases, leaving 15 bases between the germline ends. Looked up from germline, CDR1 is SGHTA and CDR2 is FQGNSA. The CDR3 is made up of 12 amino acids.

This clonotype has ten or more counts. This sequence joins TRBV29-1 and TRBJ2-7, with a possible D match to TRBD2 (5 bases). Germline CDR1 and CDR2: SQVTM and ANQGSEA. V was shortened by 5 bases and J by 0 bases, with 17 bases between the two germline ends. The CDR3 runs 15 residues. CDR3 DNA sequence: TGCAGCGTTTTAGAGGGCGGAATGGCCTCCTACGAGCAGTACTTC. Protein sequence: CSVLEGGMASYEQYF.

This clonotype showed up many times. The chain joins TRBV15 to TRBJ1-5; TRBD1 aligns across 10 bases. There are 18 residues in the CDR3. The V gene end was trimmed by 0 bases and the J gene end by 4 bases; junction bases not matched to a gene: 9. The germline V gene has CDR1 LNHNV and CDR2 YYDKDF (reference sequence). The CDR3 region has the DNA TGTGCCACCAGCAGAGATCCCCGACCGGGACAGGGGAATCAGCCCCAGCATTTT. Its translation: CATSRDPRPGQGNQPQHF.

V usage is TRBV27 and J usage is TRBJ2-2, with a weak D call TRBD1 (5 bases). Germline CDR1 and CDR2: MNHEY and SMNVEV (reference sequence). V dropped 4 bases and J dropped 0 bases, with 12 bases sitting between them. CDR3 length: 16 residues. CDR3 sequence reads: CASSSHRFANTGELFF. The DNA for the CDR3 is TGTGCCAGCAGTTCCCACAGGTTCGCGAACACCGGGGAGCTGTTTTTT.

This clonotype has at least ten counts. V usage is TRBV20-1 and J usage is TRBJ2-2; a possible D gene is TRBD1 (5 bases). From germline, CDR1 is DFQATT and CDR2 SNEGSKA (reference sequence). Trimming removed 0 bases at V and 8 bases at J, with 19 bases between. The CDR3 runs 16 residues. The CDR3 DNA reads TGCAGTGCTAGAGATCTACGACTGACAGAAGAGGGGGAGCTGTTTTTT. As protein: CSARDLRLTEEGELFF.

This clonotype was detected many times. The chain uses TRBV12-3 or TRBV12-4 and TRBJ2-1; 11 nucleotides line up with TRBD2. V lost 2 bases to trimming and J lost 5 bases; unmatched junction nucleotides: 8. This CDR3 is 17 amino acids long. The CDR3: CASSLRPGTSGNNEQFF. As DNA, the CDR3 is TGTGCCAGCAGTTTACGGCCAGGGACTAGCGGAAACAATGAGCAGTTCTTC.

This clonotype showed up just a few times. The chain has TRBV7-3 and TRBJ2-3, with D perhaps matching TRBD2 (6 bases). This CDR3 has 16 residues. Germline V gene sequence: CDR1 SGHTA, CDR2 FQGTGA. V was trimmed by 5 bases and J by 0 bases, leaving 15 bases between them. The CDR3 here is CASSLFRLVSTDTQYF. DNA of the CDR3: TGTGCCAGCAGCCTTTTCAGACTAGTAAGCACAGATACGCAGTATTTT.

The CDR3 coding sequence is TGTGCCACCAGCAGAGATACCTTGGAGGGAGTGCTAAATGGCTACACCTTC. The encoded protein is CATSRDTLEGVLNGYTF. The chain employs TRBV15 and TRBJ1-2; unclear D gene. Trimming pared 0 bases from V and 6 bases from J, leaving 20 bases between. The CDR3 extends over 17 amino acids. Per germline, CDR1 LNHNV and CDR2 YYDKDF (reference sequence).

The chain recombines TRBV29-1 with TRBJ1-1, with D tentatively TRBD1 (5 bases). Germline values: CDR1 SQVTM, CDR2 ANQGSEA. Trimming pared 3 bases from V and 1 base from J, leaving 6 bases between. The CDR3 is 12 amino acids. CDR3 in amino acids: CSVDRENTEAFF. CDR3 nucleotide sequence: TGCAGCGTTGACAGGGAGAACACTGAAGCTTTCTTT.

This chain uses TRBV24-1 with TRBJ2-1; 11 bases agree with TRBD2. The V and J ends lost 3 bases and 3 bases, in that order; junction bases with no gene match: 15. This CDR3 spans 20 amino acids. The germline CDR1 and CDR2 sequences are KGHDR and SFDVKD. CDR3 coding DNA: TGTGCCACCAGTGATCCCTATCCCGGGACTAGCGGCCCCAGCTACAATGAGCAGTTCTTC. Amino acids: CATSDPYPGTSGPSYNEQFF.

This clonotype was detected many times. The chain recombines TRBV2 with TRBJ1-5, with D hard to call. The CDR3 runs to 15 residues. Looked up from germline, CDR1 is SNHLY and CDR2 is FYNNEI. The V end was cut by 4 bases, the J end by 0 bases, with 10 bases between. The CDR3 nucleotides read TGTGCCAGCAGTGGACGGAGATATAGCAATCAGCCCCAGCATTTT. Residues: CASSGRRYSNQPQHF.

This clonotype has more than one count but fewer than ten. The genes are TRBV11-1 and TRBJ2-6, with 7 bases aligning to TRBD1. With V trimmed by 2 bases and J by 4 bases, 5 bases remained unmatched. Germline lookup yields CDR1 SGHAT and CDR2 FQDESV (reference sequence). The CDR3 loop spans 16 amino acids. The CDR3 bases are TGTGCCAGCAGCTTACAACAGGGGCTGGGGGCCAACGTCCTGACTTTC. It is translated as CASSLQQGLGANVLTF.

This clonotype was detected ten times or more. V and J are TRBV7-2 and TRBJ2-1, with unresolved D. V lost 5 bases and J 4 bases, leaving 9 bases between the germline ends. The germline gives CDR1 SGHTA, CDR2 FQGNSA. This CDR3 is built from 13 residues. The CDR3 nucleotides are TGTGCCAGCAGCGTAAACAGATACAATGAGCAGTTCTTC. Translating it yields CASSVNRYNEQFF.

J is TRBJ2-1 and V is TRBV21-1; TRBD2 is the table's D call, not checked against the DNA. TRBV21-1 is termed a pseudogene. CDR3 size: 16 residues. As DNA, the CDR3 is TGTGCCAGCAGCCTCATGGTCCGGCGGGACCTCCGTGAGCAGTTCTTC. It yields the protein CASSLMVRRDLREQFF.

V usage is TRBV7-9 and J usage is TRBJ2-5, with D perhaps matching TRBD1 (6 bases). CDR3 length: 15 residues. V was trimmed by 3 bases and J by 1 base, leaving 12 bases between them. Germline lookup yields CDR1 SEHNR and CDR2 FQNEAQ (reference sequence). CDR3 region: CASSFGTNPQETQYF. The CDR3 coding sequence is TGTGCCAGCAGCTTTGGGACAAACCCCCAAGAGACCCAGTACTTC.

V usage is TRBV2 and J usage is TRBJ1-4; D is unresolved. Trimming stripped 3 bases from V and 0 bases from J, with 14 bases between. This CDR3 is 17 amino acids long. Germline lookup yields CDR1 SNHLY and CDR2 FYNNEI. Written as DNA, the CDR3 is TGTGCCAGCAGTGATCCCGTACTAGGGTCAACTAATGAAAAACTGTTTTTT. This sequence encodes CASSDPVLGSTNEKLFF.

V gene TRBV7-8 combines with J gene TRBJ2-2; D gene unclear. This CDR3 region has 13 residues. V gave up 5 bases and J gave up 4 bases, with 8 bases separating them. In germline, CDR1 is SGHVS, CDR2 FQNEAQ. The CDR3 loop is CASSQWSTGELFF. The CDR3 nucleotides read TGTGCCAGCAGCCAATGGAGCACCGGGGAGCTGTTTTTT.

The chain combines TRBV19 with TRBJ2-7; D is perhaps TRBD2 (6 bases). V lost 5 bases, J lost 8 bases, and 10 bases lay in between. The CDR3 covers 11 residues. Looked up from germline, CDR1 is LNHDA and CDR2 is SQIVND (reference sequence). In DNA, the CDR3 is TGTGCCAGTAGTCGGGGGACGAAGCAGTACTTC. Protein sequence: CASSRGTKQYF.

This clonotype was recorded at least ten times. The chain joins TRBV29-1 to TRBJ2-2; 7 bases line up with TRBD1. Germline V lookup: CDR1 SQVTM, CDR2 ANQGSEA. With 7 bases clipped from V and 6 bases from J, the junction kept 11 bases outside the gene matches. The CDR3 has 14 residues. The CDR3 protein is CSGKTPGGAGELFF. The CDR3, as DNA: TGCAGCGGGAAAACCCCAGGGGGTGCCGGGGAGCTGTTTTTT.

This clonotype showed up many times. The chain recombines TRBV12-3 or TRBV12-4 with TRBJ1-2; 9 bases line up with TRBD1. This CDR3 is built from 14 residues. Unmatched junction bases numbered 11, after V lost 11 bases and J lost 4 bases. In nucleotides, the CDR3 is TGTGCCGTTAGCCGGACAGGGGTTAGCTATGGCTACACCTTC. Amino acid sequence: CAVSRTGVSYGYTF.

This clonotype was counted only a few times. The CDR3 spells CASSPIRLGDYEQYF. Written as DNA, the CDR3 is TGTGCCAGCAGTCCGATACGCCTAGGGGACTACGAGCAGTACTTC. The chain combines TRBV12-3 or TRBV12-4 with TRBJ2-7; TRBD1 might be the D (5 bases). Between the trimmed V and J ends, which lost 5 bases and 3 bases, there was a span of 17 bases. The CDR3 consists of 15 residues.

There are a few counts of this clonotype. This chain uses TRBV15 with TRBJ2-3; either TRBD1 or TRBD2 may fit D (7 bases each). Trimming left V 0 bases short and J 4 bases short, with 17 bases between. Germline assignment: CDR1 LNHNV and CDR2 YYDKDF (reference sequence). This CDR3 comprises 17 residues. The DNA of the CDR3 is TGTGCCACCAGCAGAGAGGGGGGGAGGGGGCCTGCAGATACGCAGTATTTT. This codes for CATSREGGRGPADTQYF.

This clonotype was seen repeatedly, ten times or more. V and J are TRBV12-3 or TRBV12-4 and TRBJ2-5; D unclear. The CDR3 loop spans 13 amino acids. Trimming took 4 bases from V and 0 from J, leaving 6 bases between them. In DNA form, the CDR3 reads TGTGCCAGCAGTTCGTACAACCAAGAGACCCAGTACTTC. This codes for CASSSYNQETQYF.